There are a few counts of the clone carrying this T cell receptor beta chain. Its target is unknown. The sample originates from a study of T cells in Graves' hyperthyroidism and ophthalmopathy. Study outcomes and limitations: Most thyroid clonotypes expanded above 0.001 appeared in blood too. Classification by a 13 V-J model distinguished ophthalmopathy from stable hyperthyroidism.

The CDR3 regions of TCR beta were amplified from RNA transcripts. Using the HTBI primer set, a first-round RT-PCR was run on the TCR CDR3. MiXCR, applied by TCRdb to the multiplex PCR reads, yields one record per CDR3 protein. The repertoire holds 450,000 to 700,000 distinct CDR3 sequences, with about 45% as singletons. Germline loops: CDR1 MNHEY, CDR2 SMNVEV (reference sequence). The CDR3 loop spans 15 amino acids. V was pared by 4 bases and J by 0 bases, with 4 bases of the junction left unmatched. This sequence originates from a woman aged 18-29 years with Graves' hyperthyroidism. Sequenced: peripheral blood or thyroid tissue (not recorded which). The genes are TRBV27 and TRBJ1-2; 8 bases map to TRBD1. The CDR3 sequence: CASSSQDRANYGYTF. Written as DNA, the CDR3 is TGTGCCAGCAGTTCCCAGGACAGGGCTAACTATGGCTACACCTTC.